One and the same sample provided the 27 T cell receptor beta chains below, sequenced in a study of Graves' ophthalmopathy and Graves' hyperthyroidism. As the template, RNA transcripts were used to amplify TCR beta CDR3 regions. First-round RT-PCR employed HTBI primers, with a second-round multiplex PCR after it. TCRdb re-called the multiplex PCR reads with MiXCR, one entry per CDR3 protein. This sample has roughly 500,000 distinct CDR3 sequences, with roughly an eighth found just once. Sequenced sample: blood. The receptors were sampled from a woman between 25 and 40 years old with Graves' ophthalmopathy.

This clonotype was counted at least ten times. Sequence at one end of the junction differs from germline and may be a read error. The J gene is TRBJ1-2, the V gene TRBV29-1; D gene uncertain. This CDR3 is 10 amino acids long. Germline CDR1 reads SQVTM; CDR2 reads ANQGSEA. CDR3 sequence reads: CSVEVEGYTF. The CDR3 DNA sequence: TGCAGTGTTGAAGTGGAGGGCTACACCTTC.

This clonotype has a count of ten or more. This chain uses TRBV7-3 with TRBJ2-7, with TRBD2 matching over 8 bases. Germline V gene data show CDR1 as SGHTA and CDR2 as FQGTGA. V trimming: 5 bases; J trimming: 5 bases; junction bases outside the gene matches: 8. The CDR3 spans 14 residues. DNA of the CDR3: TGTGCCAGCAGCACCACGGGACTAGACGACGAGCAGTACTTC. Translating it yields CASSTTGLDDEQYF.

In its sample, this clonotype was seen many times. A much larger clonotype is one base distant, so this may be a read error. DNA for the CDR3: TGTGCCAGCAGCTTAGGCATAGCGGGAGGCGTCGGAGAGACCCAGTACTTC. This encodes CASSLGIAGGVGETQYF. The chain carries TRBV11-2 and TRBJ2-5, with 10 bases matching TRBD2. V gave up 1 base and J gave up 4 bases; unmatched junction bases: 9. Germline lookup yields CDR1 SGHAT and CDR2 FQNNGV. The CDR3 length is 17 residues.

This sequence joins TRBV4-1 and TRBJ2-7; D not resolved. The V end was cut by 1 base, the J end by 0 bases, with 16 bases between. CDR3 length equals 17 residues. CDR1 and CDR2 from the germline V gene are MGHRA and YSYEKL. The CDR3 region is CASSQVVLGERSYEQYF. The CDR3 bases are TGCGCCAGCAGCCAAGTCGTACTTGGTGAACGCTCCTACGAGCAGTACTTC.

The sample holds many counts of this clonotype. The V gene is TRBV6-5, the J gene TRBJ2-5; D gene ambiguous. Trimming stripped 2 bases from V and 5 bases from J, with 9 bases between. This CDR3 has 13 amino acids. Per germline, CDR1 MNHEY and CDR2 SVGAGI. CDR3 DNA: TGTGCCAGCAGTTACACTAAGGTGGAGACCCAGTACTTC. Protein: CASSYTKVETQYF.

In this sample, this clonotype turned up many times. The J gene is TRBJ1-6, the V gene TRBV6-1; possible D gene TRBD1, 5 bases. Trimming took 0 bases from V and 7 from J, leaving 13 bases between them. Per germline, CDR1 MNHNS and CDR2 SASEGT. The CDR3 is 16 amino acids. This chain's CDR3 is CASSEARGRTNSPLHF. The CDR3 nucleotides are TGTGCCAGCAGTGAAGCTCGGGGACGGACCAATTCACCCCTCCACTTT.

This clonotype was seen at least ten times. The chain has TRBV28 and TRBJ1-2; 7 nucleotides agree with TRBD1. V gave up 4 bases and J gave up 3 bases; unmatched junction bases: 2. Germline V gene sequence: CDR1 MDHEN, CDR2 SYDVKM. This CDR3 is 13 amino acids long. CDR3 sequence: CASSYQGDYGYTF. In nucleotides, the CDR3 is TGTGCCAGCAGTTATCAGGGGGACTATGGCTACACCTTC.

This clonotype showed up many times. The V gene is TRBV6-2 or TRBV6-3, the J gene TRBJ2-5, with no clear D. This CDR3 has 15 residues. The V end lost 6 bases, the J end lost 1 base, and 15 bases lay between the germline ends. The germline V gene encodes CDR1 MNHEY and CDR2 SVGEGT. As DNA, the CDR3 is TGTGCCAGCAGGACTGAGCGACATGGCCAAGAGACCCAGTACTTC. Encoded protein: CASRTERHGQETQYF.

V gene TRBV5-1 combines with J gene TRBJ2-4, with TRBD1 matching over 7 bases. The junction had 7 bases not matched to a gene; V was cut back by 4 bases and J by 0 bases. The CDR3 is made up of 16 amino acids. CDR1 SGHRS and CDR2 YFSETQ come from the germline V gene. CDR3 nucleotides: TGCGCCAGCAGCAGCCGGGACAGTCTAGCCAAAAACATTCAGTACTTC. This codes for CASSSRDSLAKNIQYF. Full variable domain (remainder filled in from reference TRBV5-1 and TRBJ2-4): KAGVTQTPRYLIKTRGQQVTLSCSPISGHRSVSWYQQTPGQGLQFLFEYFSETQRNKGNFPGRFSGRQFSNSRSEMNVSTLELGDSALYLCASSSRDSLAKNIQYFGAGTRLSVL.

This clonotype was counted many times. In DNA form, the CDR3 reads TGTGCCAGCAGTCTCCAGGGGGCGCGGGACACTGAAGCTTTCTTT. This encodes CASSLQGARDTEAFF. This chain links TRBV27 with TRBJ1-1; 8 nucleotides match TRBD1. The germline V gene encodes CDR1 MNHEY and CDR2 SMNVEV (reference sequence). V shed 5 bases, J shed 3 bases, and the junction held 8 bases outside the gene matches. The CDR3 runs 15 residues.

This clonotype was observed at least ten times. The chain couples TRBV27 to TRBJ2-5; 11 nucleotides agree with TRBD1. The germline CDR1 and CDR2 sequences are MNHEY and SMNVEV (reference sequence). CDR3 length equals 17 residues. With V trimmed by 9 bases and J by 5 bases, 17 bases remained unmatched. The CDR3 DNA sequence: TGTGCCAGTTCCTTGGGCCGGACAGGGGGCATCGCGGAGACCCAGTACTTC. Amino acid sequence: CASSLGRTGGIAETQYF.

This clonotype was seen at least ten times. The rearrangement joins TRBV6-1 to TRBJ2-3, with unresolved D. Deletions cut 8 bases from V and 4 bases from J, with 10 bases between. This CDR3 is 12 amino acids long. Germline V gives CDR1 MNHNS, CDR2 SASEGT. The CDR3 loop is CASSDRADTQYF. Here the CDR3 DNA reads TGTGCCAGCTCAGATAGGGCAGATACGCAGTATTTT.

This clonotype was observed at least ten times. This rearrangement joins TRBV12-3 or TRBV12-4 to TRBJ1-1; the match to TRBD1 covers 7 bases. With V trimmed by 3 bases and J by 4 bases, 2 bases remained unmatched. The CDR3 loop spans 13 amino acids. The CDR3 DNA reads as TGTGCCAGCAGTTTCCGGACAGGCACTGAAGCTTTCTTT. Amino acid sequence: CASSFRTGTEAFF.

In regard to this clonotype: A much larger clone lies one base from this, so it may be a read error. The chain carries TRBV5-1 and TRBJ2-7, with a possible D match to TRBD1 (6 bases). Trimming left V 1 base short and J 5 bases short, with 13 bases between. This CDR3 is built from 14 residues. CDR1 SGHRS and CDR2 YFSETQ come from the germline V gene. CDR3 bases: TGCGCCAGCAGCTTGATACAGGGTCGCGACGAGCAGTACTTC. The encoded protein is CASSLIQGRDEQYF.

This clonotype has a count of ten or more. The chain couples TRBV6-4 to TRBJ2-7, with a possible D match to TRBD2 (6 bases). From germline, CDR1 is MRHNA and CDR2 SNTAGT. The CDR3 loop spans 12 amino acids. Trimming removed 10 bases at V and 3 bases at J, with 13 bases between. CDR3 protein: CATRTNLYEQYF. DNA for the CDR3: TGTGCCACTCGGACTAACCTCTACGAGCAGTACTTC.

This clonotype was observed at least ten times. J is TRBJ1-2 and V is TRBV19, with a tentative D call TRBD1 (5 bases). The CDR3 covers 12 residues. Trimming removed 8 bases from V and 6 bases from J, with 13 bases in between. CDR1 and CDR2 (germline): LNHDA, SQIVND (reference sequence). The CDR3 loop is CASHTRVHGYTF. The CDR3, as DNA: TGTGCCAGTCATACCAGGGTCCATGGCTACACCTTC.

To note about this clonotype: This may come from a read error, since a much larger clone is one base off. The chain carries TRBV12-3 or TRBV12-4 and TRBJ1-2, with D possibly TRBD1 on 6 matching bases. This CDR3 is 13 amino acids long. The CDR3 coding sequence is TGTTCCGCAAGCGGGCAGGGGAACTATGGCTACACCTTC. This codes for CSASGQGNYGYTF.

This clonotype has a count of ten or more. This chain connects TRBV28 to TRBJ2-7; 12 bases fit TRBD2. This CDR3 spans 19 amino acids. The germline V gene encodes CDR1 MDHEN and CDR2 SYDVKM. The trim removed 2 bases at V and 5 bases at J, leaving 16 bases unmatched. The CDR3 DNA follows: TGTGCCAGCAGTTTAGCCCCCCAGACTAGCGGGAGTTTAATACACGAGCAGTACTTC. Translated, it gives CASSLAPQTSGSLIHEQYF.

This clonotype was picked up many times. The CDR3 DNA is TGTGCCAGCAGTACCTGGGACATCTATGGCTACACCTTC. Translated: CASSTWDIYGYTF. The genes are TRBV6-5 and TRBJ1-2; possible D gene TRBD1, 6 bases. This CDR3 is 13 amino acids long. The germline V gene has CDR1 MNHEY and CDR2 SVGAGI. The V and J ends lost 5 bases and 4 bases respectively, with 11 bases between them.

CDR3 sequence reads: CASSMGRSEEKLFF. CDR3 in DNA: TGTGCCAGTAGTATGGGTCGGTCGGAGGAAAAACTGTTTTTT. V is TRBV19 and J is TRBJ1-4; D uncertain. Trimming took 3 bases from V and 8 from J, leaving 13 bases between them. The germline gives CDR1 LNHDA, CDR2 SQIVND (reference sequence). The CDR3 contains 14 residues.

This clonotype was counted ten times or more. V gene TRBV3-1 combines with J gene TRBJ2-4, with D perhaps assigned TRBD1 or TRBD2 (6 bases each). Trimming removed 2 bases at V and 13 bases at J, with 12 bases between. CDR3 length: 12 amino acids. Germline assignment: CDR1 LGHDT and CDR2 YNNKEL (reference sequence). This CDR3 is CASSQRRGQQYF. Written as DNA, the CDR3 is TGTGCCAGCAGCCAACGGAGGGGACAACAGTACTTC.

This clonotype came up many times. The chain couples TRBV7-2 to TRBJ2-2; maybe TRBD2 (6 bases). The germline gives CDR1 SGHTA, CDR2 FQGNSA. Trimming shortened V by 5 bases and J by 3 bases, and 10 bases separated the two germline ends. The CDR3 extends over 14 amino acids. CDR3 nucleotide sequence: TGTGCCAGCAGCCGGTGGGAGGACACCGGGGAGCTGTTTTTT. This gives the protein CASSRWEDTGELFF.

This clonotype occurred many times. The chain combines TRBV29-1 with TRBJ1-2; no definite D call. CDR3 length: 9 amino acids. V was trimmed by 5 bases and J by 2 bases, leaving 0 bases between them. Germline values: CDR1 SQVTM, CDR2 ANQGSEA. The CDR3, as DNA: TGCAGCGTTAACTATGGCTACACCTTC. This codes for CSVNYGYTF.

This clonotype was observed many times. This chain uses TRBV20-1 with TRBJ2-7; 9 positions match TRBD2. The trim removed 0 bases at V and 3 bases at J, leaving 6 bases unmatched. Germline CDR1 is DFQATT and CDR2 is SNEGSKA (reference sequence). The CDR3 covers 15 residues. This CDR3 reads CSARDLELAGYEQYF. The DNA for the CDR3 is TGCAGTGCTAGAGATCTTGAACTAGCGGGCTACGAGCAGTACTTC.

This clonotype has a count of ten or more. V gene TRBV15 combines with J gene TRBJ1-6; the D is unclear. This CDR3 has 15 amino acids. The V gene lost 5 bases and the J gene lost 5 bases, with 13 bases spanning the gap. The germline V gene has CDR1 LNHNV and CDR2 YYDKDF (reference sequence). The CDR3 DNA reads as TGTGCCACCAGCGCCGGACTGGGAGATAATTCACCCCTCCACTTT. Translation: CATSAGLGDNSPLHF.

In this sample, this clonotype turned up a few times. The V gene is TRBV19, the J gene TRBJ2-7; 9 bases line up with TRBD1. The CDR3 loop spans 16 amino acids. The trim removed 5 bases at V and 0 bases at J, leaving 8 bases unmatched. Germline CDR1 and CDR2: LNHDA and SQIVND (reference sequence). DNA for the CDR3: TGTGCCAGTAGTCCCGGGACAGGGTTCAGCTCCTACGAGCAGTACTTC. Translating gives CASSPGTGFSSYEQYF.

This chain uses TRBV10-3 with TRBJ1-5; D uncertain. V gave up 6 bases and J gave up 7 bases, with 10 bases separating them. This CDR3 comprises 12 residues. CDR1 is ENHRY and CDR2 is SYGVKD in the germline V gene. This CDR3 is CAIRDEAQPQHF. CDR3 DNA sequence: TGTGCCATCAGGGATGAGGCACAGCCCCAGCATTTT.